This TCR beta chain was profiled in a study of beta chain features in type 1 diabetes. As every portion of the isolated RNA was reverse transcribed, the sequencing read expressed TCRB transcripts. Clones were read by immunoSEQ multiplex PCR, and TCRdb kept only the in-frame ones, dropping some. The table includes about 360,000 clones, over 10% detected once. The germline V gene has CDR1 SEHNR and CDR2 FQNEAQ (reference sequence). The CDR3 spans 16 residues. V shed 5 bases, J shed 1 base, and the junction held 6 bases outside the gene matches. This sequence was found in a man younger than 30 in good health. Sequenced sample: naive CD4+ T cells from blood. V is TRBV7-9 and J is TRBJ2-7, with TRBD2 matching over 12 bases. The CDR3 here is CASSAGLAGSSYEQYF. CDR3 nucleotides: TGTGCCAGCAGCGCAGGACTAGCGGGATCTTCCTACGAGCAGTACTTC. Filled out from reference TRBV7-9 and TRBJ2-7, the complete variable domain reads DTGVSQNPRHKITKRGQNVTFRCDPISEHNRLYWYRQTLGQGPEFLTYFQNEAQLEKSRLLSDRFSAERPKGSFSTLEIQRTEQGDSAMYLCASSAGLAGSSYEQYFGPGTRLTVT.